The clone carrying this TCR beta chain was counted between two and nine times. Its specificity is not known. The data originate from a study of T cell repertoires in cytomegalovirus infection. Study at large: It was the public TCR beta signatures that indicated both CMV infection and matching HLA type. Study outcomes and limitations: Summed public TCR beta family frequency identified CMV carriers bearing the relevant HLA. Clonotype analysis showed dominance of the ex vivo response by HLA-C-restricted CMV-specific TCR beta clonotypes.

TCRdb independently ran MiXCR on the reads; one entry per CDR3 protein. The repertoire holds a few hundred thousand distinct CDR3 sequences, with roughly a third as singletons. This CDR3 spans 17 amino acids. The V and J ends lost 4 bases and 2 bases, in that order; junction bases with no gene match: 5. The sequencing used cultured PBMCs, collected from culture after CMV antigen stimulation. The chain employs TRBV12-3 or TRBV12-4 and TRBJ2-1; 13 bases fit TRBD2. This TCR was sampled from a human donor in good health (CMV status not recorded). Some clones in this sample may be carry-over from other donors' samples. CDR3 residues: CASSSTSGRMTYNEQFF. The DNA for the CDR3 is TGTGCCAGCAGTTCGACTAGCGGGAGGATGACCTACAATGAGCAGTTCTTC.